These 3 T cell receptor beta chains originate from one sample sequenced in a study of cytomegalovirus exposure and HLA in healthy donors. With 60 Vbeta and 13 Jbeta primers, the PCR was carried out. This table comes from immunoSEQ multiplex PCR, and its TCRdb copy is limited to in-frame clones, with some not included. In the table there are under 200,000 clones, 10% to 15% of which are singletons. Specimen: PBMCs. The source of these receptors is a man aged 50-60 years in good health and CMV-seropositive.

The chain is built from TRBV6-4 and TRBJ1-2; 8 bases match TRBD1. J lost 2 bases, V lost 6 bases, and 8 bases had no gene match. Germline V gene sequence: CDR1 MRHNA, CDR2 SNTAGT. The CDR3 length is 15 residues. This chain's CDR3 is CASSQGAGSNYGYTF. The CDR3 DNA sequence: TGTGCCAGCAGCCAGGGGGCAGGGTCCAACTATGGCTACACCTTC.

The gene calls are TRBV28 and TRBJ1-3; the D gene is possibly TRBD1 (6 bases). The CDR3 is 15 amino acids. V lost 8 bases to trimming and J lost 3 bases, with 17 bases between them. The germline V gene has CDR1 MDHEN and CDR2 SYDVKM. CDR3 bases: TGTGCCAGCTCCCTGGGGGGGGCGATTGGAAACACCATATATTTT. Translation gives CASSLGGAIGNTIYF.

This clone has a handful of counts. The chain links TRBV10-1 to TRBJ2-5; 7 bases match TRBD1. The trim removed 6 bases at V and 2 bases at J, leaving 9 bases unmatched. This CDR3 has 15 amino acids. Germline V CDR1 and CDR2: WNHNN, SYGVQD (reference sequence). The CDR3 DNA reads as TGCGCCAGCAGCCCTGAGACAGGGCTACAAGAGACCCAGTACTTC. It is translated as CASSPETGLQETQYF.